Reported below is one T cell receptor (beta chain). Its antigen is not identified. The sample belongs to a study of cytomegalovirus exposure and HLA in healthy donors. General study results and limits: Later analysis revealed greater clonal expansion in HLA-associated TCR beta chains than in equally common others. In vitro testing confirmed a few CMV-associated chains as specific for CMV antigens. Researchers catalogued roughly 150 TCR beta chains as cytomegalovirus-associated.

The PCR was carried out with 60 Vbeta primers and 13 Jbeta primers. Libraries were prepared by immunoSEQ multiplex PCR; TCRdb keeps only in-frame clonotypes and omits some of them. Found here are more than 70,000 clones, 76% of them singletons; the top ten hold roughly 5.4%. There were likely unrecorded immune exposures, though donors were nominally healthy when sampled. The CDR3 contains 16 residues. Between the trimmed V and J ends, which lost 2 bases and 7 bases, there was a span of 18 bases. CDR1 and CDR2 (germline): SGHDN, FVKESK. The chain links TRBV14 to TRBJ2-1; weak D call: TRBD2 (5 bases). What was sequenced was PBMCs. This sequence was found in a man aged 30 to 39 in good health and CMV-seropositive. The CDR3 sequence is CASSQSIGMGWNEQFF. DNA for the CDR3: TGTGCCAGCAGCCAATCCATCGGGATGGGATGGAATGAGCAGTTCTTC.